The subject of this entry is one T cell receptor beta chain. Its antigen is not known. The CDR3 extends over 14 amino acids. Per the germline V gene, CDR1 is MGHRA and CDR2 is YSYEKL. Trimming cost V 0 bases and J 7 bases, with 10 bases left between them. The entry originates in a study of CD8+ T cells in alopecia areata. Study as a whole: In an open-label trial, patients got 5 to 10 mg tofacitinib twice daily.

The sequencing template was cDNA reverse transcribed from extracted RNA. Assay: immunoSEQ multiplex PCR; the TCRdb copy retains only in-frame clones and omits some. The sample has approximately 180,000 clones, around three fifths seen once. General study results and limits: Numerous expanded lesional clones remained in scalp and blood during tofacitinib. How baseline CD8+ expansion relates to response remains uncertain (there was one nonresponder).

Treatment indicated: oral pan-JAK inhibitor, 5-10 mg twice daily. The sequencing here drew on CD4+ T cells sorted from blood, taken between weeks 47 and 50, from a patient treated with tofacitinib. This sequence joins TRBV4-1 and TRBJ2-1; D is ambiguous. The sequence came from a human donor with alopecia areata. This CDR3 reads CASSQDSGRNEQFF. DNA of the CDR3: TGCGCCAGCAGCCAAGATTCCGGCAGGAATGAGCAGTTCTTC.